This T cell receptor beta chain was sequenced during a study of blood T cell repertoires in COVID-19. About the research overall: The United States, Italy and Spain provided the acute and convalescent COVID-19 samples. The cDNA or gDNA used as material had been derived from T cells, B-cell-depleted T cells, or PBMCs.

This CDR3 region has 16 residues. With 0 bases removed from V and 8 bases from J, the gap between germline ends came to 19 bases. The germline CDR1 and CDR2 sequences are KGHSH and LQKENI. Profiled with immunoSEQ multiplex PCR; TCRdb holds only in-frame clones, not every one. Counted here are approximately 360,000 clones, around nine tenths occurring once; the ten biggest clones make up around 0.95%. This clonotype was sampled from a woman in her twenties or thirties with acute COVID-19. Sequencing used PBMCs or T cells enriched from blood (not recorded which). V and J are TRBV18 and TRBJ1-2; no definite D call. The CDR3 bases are TGTGCCAGCTCACCACCGAGTCTAGCAGGAACTAAGGGCTACACCTTC. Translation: CASSPPSLAGTKGYTF. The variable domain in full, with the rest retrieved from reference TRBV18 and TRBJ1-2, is NAGVMQNPRHLVRRRGQEARLRCSPMKGHSHVYWYRQLPEEGLKFMVYLQKENIIDESGMPKERFSAEFPKEGPSILRIQQVVRGDSAAYFCASSPPSLAGTKGYTFGSGTRLTVV.